A selection of T cell receptor beta chains follows, all from one sample in a study of vaccination and CD4 T cells after COVID-19. MiXCR, run by TCRdb on the PCR reads, gives a single entry per CDR3 protein. The sample contains over 20,000 distinct CDR3 sequences, roughly 50% of which appear only once. For these receptors, no antigen is known. Sequencing was performed on CD4+ T cells from blood, cultured in vitro. These receptor sequences come from a human donor who had recovered from COVID-19. Each CDR3 is given with its conserved first and last residue. The D gene is left open where the match is weak. Size is stated for part of the rows, as once, few or many counts, or as a class when the clone is expanded.

NA,TRBV24-1,TRBD1,TRBJ2-4,CATSGNGQGRNIQYF
NA,TRBV6-1,TRBD1,TRBJ1-6,CASISTGDSPLHF
NA,TRBV27,NA,TRBJ1-5,CASSLEGTSNQPQHF
NA,TRBV4-2,NA,TRBJ2-5,CASSQGVALGETQYF
NA,TRBV6-5,NA,TRBJ2-5,CASSYSGETQYF
NA,TRBV27,TRBD2,TRBJ2-2,CASSLYGLAANTGELFF
NA,TRBV10-3,NA,TRBJ2-7,CAISGKGDDEQYF
few,TRBV27,NA,TRBJ1-1,CASGMSLTEAFF
NA,TRBV6-1,TRBD2,TRBJ2-1,CASGKGLVVFNEQFF
few,TRBV20-1,NA,TRBJ2-3,CSARASFLGDTQYF
few,TRBV7-2,NA,TRBJ2-7,CASSRTGQYEQYF
NA,TRBV7-9,NA,TRBJ2-7,CASSLIGAAYEQYF
NA,TRBV10-3,NA,TRBJ1-2,CAISESFVWNRRNYGYTF
once,TRBV19,NA,TRBJ2-1,CATSRGAGYNEQFF
NA,TRBV18,TRBD1,TRBJ1-5,CASSLDRGVGQPQHF
NA,TRBV30,NA,TRBJ1-1,CAWSPWPGANTEAFF
NA,TRBV19,NA,TRBJ1-1,CASRAGFGNTEAFF
NA,TRBV5-1,TRBD1,TRBJ1-2,CASSQGQVDGYTF
few,TRBV6-5,NA,TRBJ1-2,CASSSLPLYGYTF
NA,TRBV7-3,TRBD2,TRBJ2-2,CASSLTGTTNTGELFF
once,TRBV5-1,NA,TRBJ1-1,CASSRGDGSTEAFF
medium-sized,TRBV27,NA,TRBJ1-5,CASSPDWNQPQHF
few,TRBV10-3,NA,TRBJ1-5,CAISVSVDQPQHF
few,TRBV11-2,NA,TRBJ1-3,CASSLREVDTIYF
large,TRBV20-1,NA,TRBJ2-5,CSAPSPVGQETQYF
NA,TRBV28,TRBD2,TRBJ2-5,CASSPALGLAGSQETQYF
few,TRBV20-1,TRBD2,TRBJ2-7,CSAREFSGRASYEQYF
few,TRBV9,NA,TRBJ1-6,CASSGRKRLGRNSPLHF
NA,TRBV7-6,NA,TRBJ2-5,CASSPEAQWETQYF
NA,TRBV6-5,TRBD1,TRBJ2-7,CASSYRDRGAYEQYF
NA,TRBV12-5,NA,TRBJ2-7,CASGGRRNSYEQYF
NA,TRBV20-1,NA,TRBJ1-5,CSARVRGGRVGNQPQHF
NA,TRBV6-2/TRBV6-3,TRBD1,TRBJ1-2,CASSYGVDRGNYGYTF
NA,TRBV20-1,TRBD1,TRBJ1-2,CSGPTGDYGYTF
NA,TRBV4-2,NA,TRBJ2-7,CASSQEGSFSYEQYF
NA,TRBV2,NA,TRBJ1-6,CASSDHERPPLHF
NA,TRBV3-1,NA,TRBJ1-5,CASSPTGLQGYQPQHF
few,TRBV7-3,NA,TRBJ2-2,CASSLTGPNTGELFF
NA,TRBV6-1,TRBD2,TRBJ2-2,CASYNSGRWTNTGELFF
NA,TRBV6-1,TRBD1,TRBJ1-5,CASSITGVGQPQHF
NA,TRBV10-3,TRBD1,TRBJ1-4,CAISDPTGGSEKLFF
NA,TRBV10-2,TRBD1,TRBJ1-3,CASKNGGGLSGNTIYF
few,TRBV20-1,NA,TRBJ2-5,CSARDPSSRQETQYF
NA,TRBV14,TRBD1,TRBJ2-7,CASSQARGHKQYF
NA,TRBV7-2,NA,TRBJ2-2,CASSPGGIGELFF
NA,TRBV6-2/TRBV6-3,NA,TRBJ2-1,CASRNPYLGDGLYF
NA,TRBV5-1,TRBD2,TRBJ2-2,CASSLGLAQGELFF
NA,TRBV12-3/TRBV12-4,NA,TRBJ1-1,CASSQGEGRWAGTEAFF
NA,TRBV20-1,TRBD2,TRBJ2-5,CSAGLAGGTQETQYF
NA,TRBV12-3/TRBV12-4,NA,TRBJ1-1,CASSFRNTEAFF
NA,TRBV5-1,NA,TRBJ2-5,CASFRGTGETQYF